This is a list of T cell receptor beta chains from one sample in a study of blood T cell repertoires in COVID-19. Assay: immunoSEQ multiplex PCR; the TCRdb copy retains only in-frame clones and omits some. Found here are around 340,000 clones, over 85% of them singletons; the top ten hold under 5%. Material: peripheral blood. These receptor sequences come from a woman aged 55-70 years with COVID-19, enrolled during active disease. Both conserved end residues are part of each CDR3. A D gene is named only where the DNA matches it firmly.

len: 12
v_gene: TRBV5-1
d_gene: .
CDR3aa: CASRSEGLSYTF

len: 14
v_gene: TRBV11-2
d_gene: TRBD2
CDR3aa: CASSFAGTSYEQYF

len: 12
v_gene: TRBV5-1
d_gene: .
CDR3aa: CASRQEEEKLFF

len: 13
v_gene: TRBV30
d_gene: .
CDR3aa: CAWSVRVGQPQHF

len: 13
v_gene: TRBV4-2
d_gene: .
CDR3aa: CASSQDGRNTIYF

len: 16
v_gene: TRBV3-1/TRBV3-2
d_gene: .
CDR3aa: CASSQFYREAGNTIYF

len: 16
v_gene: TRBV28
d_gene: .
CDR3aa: CASSPGLNQGNQPQHF

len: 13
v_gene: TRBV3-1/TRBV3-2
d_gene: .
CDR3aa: CASNQRGSSPLHF

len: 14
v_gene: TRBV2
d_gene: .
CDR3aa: CASSSGVDTGELFF

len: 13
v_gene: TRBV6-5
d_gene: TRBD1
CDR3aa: CASSRDRDYGYTF